These T cell receptor beta chains were read from a single sample in a study of blood T cell repertoires in COVID-19. Libraries were prepared by immunoSEQ multiplex PCR; TCRdb keeps only in-frame clonotypes and omits some of them. There are about 46,000 clones in the sample; 80% to 90% occur only once, and roughly 34% lies in the top ten. Specimen: peripheral blood. These receptors were collected from an elderly woman with COVID-19, enrolled during active disease. CDR3s include the opening cysteine and the closing phenylalanine or tryptophan. The D gene is left open where the match is weak. Part of the rows lack a size; the others show once, few, many or a class for expanded clones.

>-|TRBV5-3|-|TRBJ1-3
TGTGCCAGAAGCTTTGAGGGCGCTGGAAACACCATATATTTT
CARSFEGAGNTIYF
>TRBD1|TRBV29-1|-|TRBJ1-1
TGCAGCGGGACGGGACAGGGTATATCCACTGAAGCTTTCTTT
CSGTGQGISTEAFF
>-|TRBV21-1|few|TRBJ1-1
TGTGCCAGCAGCAATAGGATCGGGGGGATTGCACCGGGGATCTTT
CASSNRIGGIAPGIF
>TRBD1|TRBV24-1|-|TRBJ2-5
TGTGCCACCGGGACAGGGGGCATCAGGGAAGAGACCCAGTACTTC
CATGTGGIREETQYF
>-|TRBV5-4|-|TRBJ1-1
TGTGCCAGCAGCCCCGTTTCGAGGAACACTGAAGCTTTCTTT
CASSPVSRNTEAFF
>-|TRBV2|-|TRBJ2-7
TGTGCCAGCAGTAGCGGACTCTCCAGCTCCTACGAGCAGTACTTC
CASSSGLSSSYEQYF
>TRBD1|TRBV6-4|-|TRBJ1-4
TGTGCCAGCAGGACGAAACAGGGGACTAATGAAAAACTGTTTTTT
CASRTKQGTNEKLFF
>-|TRBV9|-|TRBJ2-7
TGTGCCAGCAGCAGACAGGTTAGCTCCTACGAGCAGTACTTC
CASSRQVSSYEQYF
>TRBD2|TRBV7-2|-|TRBJ2-3
TGTGCCAGCAGCTTAGGGGGCGGGGGTAGCACAGATACGCAGTATTTT
CASSLGGGGSTDTQYF
>-|TRBV4-2|-|TRBJ2-1
TGTGCCAGCAGCCAAGCTGTTCAGTACAATGAGCAGTTCTTC
CASSQAVQYNEQFF
>-|TRBV11-3|once|TRBJ2-2
TGTGCCAGCAGCTTTGGAGCCGGGGAGCTGTTTTTT
CASSFGAGELFF
>-|TRBV15|-|TRBJ2-5
TGTGCCACCAGCAGAGATCTTGATTGGACTATTCAGTACCAAGAGACCCAGTACTTC
CATSRDLDWTIQYQETQYF
>TRBD2|TRBV5-1|-|TRBJ2-5
TGCGCCACCTCCGGACTAGCGGGGGGGAAGTACCAAGAGACCCAGTACTTC
CATSGLAGGKYQETQYF
>TRBD2|TRBV11-2|-|TRBJ2-7
TGTGCCAGCAGCTTCAGCGGGACCTACTACGAGCAGTACTTC
CASSFSGTYYEQYF
>TRBD1|TRBV12-3/TRBV12-4|-|TRBJ2-2
TGTGCCAGCAATGGACAGGTCGGGGAGCTGTTTTTT
CASNGQVGELFF
>TRBD2|TRBV18|-|TRBJ2-1
TGTGCCAGCTCAACGAATCGACTAGCGGGAGGGCAGCGGGGTGAGCAGTTCTTC
CASSTNRLAGGQRGEQFF
>-|TRBV6-6|-|TRBJ1-2
TGTGCCAGCAGTTACGGGCAGGCGACCTCTGGCTACACCTTC
CASSYGQATSGYTF
>-|TRBV19|few|TRBJ1-3
TGTGCCAGTAGTAAGCGGGCCCGGACCGACCTTTCTGGAAACACCATATATTTT
CASSKRARTDLSGNTIYF
>-|TRBV7-3|-|TRBJ2-1
TGTGCCAGCAGCTTAGACAGCTACAATGAGCAGTTCTTC
CASSLDSYNEQFF
>-|TRBV19|-|TRBJ1-1
TGTGCCAGTTCTCGACAGTCGCGCGACACTGAAGCTTTCTTT
CASSRQSRDTEAFF